This TCR beta chain was identified in a study of T-cell reconstitution after alpha-beta-depleted transplantation in children (dated by TCRdb to 2016 to 2018). The study in broad terms: The study quantitatively tracked T-cell immune reconstitution after TCRalphabeta/CD19-depleted allogeneic hematopoietic cell transplantation in children using TCR repertoire profiling. What the research found in general, with its limitations: The frequencies of hyperexpanded clones fell over the following months, and after one year, T-cell counts and TCRbeta diversity were mostly attributed to newly produced T cells. In some patients, the high TCRbeta diversity seen at day 60 was put down to recipient T cells and intrathymic progenitors that had survived conditioning. About two months after transplant, the apparently early recovery of alphabetaT-cell counts reportedly depended on just several hundred clones that had expanded rapidly and came from non-depleted graft cells.

This sample's treatment or condition label indicates: allogeneic hematopoietic cell transplantation with graft depleted of TCRalphabeta T cells and CD19 B cells. The transplant recipients were children given TCRalphabeta/CD19-depleted allogeneic hematopoietic cell grafts. Receptor libraries were prepared by PCR. Instrument on record: Illumina HiSeq 2500. TCR libraries were prepared with molecular barcoding, using unique molecular identifiers to normalize TCRbeta repertoire quantification. TCRdb trimmed the raw reads at Q25, called clones with MiXCR and kept productive beta chains. Each CDR3 protein gets just one entry, which takes the most common genes and DNA from the rows behind it. A total of 100,000 or so distinct CDR3 sequences appear in this sample, about 25% of them only once. Around a fifth of the sample is in the top ten clones. A word on this clonotype: Its antigen is not yet known. No per-base quality is available; no much larger clone lies one base away.

The CDR3 measures 13 amino acids from cysteine to phenylalanine. CDR3 DNA only is kept here, 39 bases in frame from base 1. The germline V gene provides CDR1 MGHDK and CDR2 SYGVNS. Trimming takes 5 bases from V and 7 bases from J, and the germline ends sit 11 bases apart. This chain is built from TRBV25-1 and TRBJ1-4; 6 matching bases give a weak D call of TRBD1. The clonotype was recovered from a boy between 2 and 10 years old with acute lymphoblastic leukemia, due to receive a stem cell transplant. The sequencing here drew on PBMCs, taken before TCRalphabeta/CD19-depleted stem cell transplant. The CDR3 amino acid sequence is: CASSLGGSEKLFF. The DNA reads as follows: TGTGCCAGCAGTTTAGGGGGGAGTGAAAAACTGTTTTTT.